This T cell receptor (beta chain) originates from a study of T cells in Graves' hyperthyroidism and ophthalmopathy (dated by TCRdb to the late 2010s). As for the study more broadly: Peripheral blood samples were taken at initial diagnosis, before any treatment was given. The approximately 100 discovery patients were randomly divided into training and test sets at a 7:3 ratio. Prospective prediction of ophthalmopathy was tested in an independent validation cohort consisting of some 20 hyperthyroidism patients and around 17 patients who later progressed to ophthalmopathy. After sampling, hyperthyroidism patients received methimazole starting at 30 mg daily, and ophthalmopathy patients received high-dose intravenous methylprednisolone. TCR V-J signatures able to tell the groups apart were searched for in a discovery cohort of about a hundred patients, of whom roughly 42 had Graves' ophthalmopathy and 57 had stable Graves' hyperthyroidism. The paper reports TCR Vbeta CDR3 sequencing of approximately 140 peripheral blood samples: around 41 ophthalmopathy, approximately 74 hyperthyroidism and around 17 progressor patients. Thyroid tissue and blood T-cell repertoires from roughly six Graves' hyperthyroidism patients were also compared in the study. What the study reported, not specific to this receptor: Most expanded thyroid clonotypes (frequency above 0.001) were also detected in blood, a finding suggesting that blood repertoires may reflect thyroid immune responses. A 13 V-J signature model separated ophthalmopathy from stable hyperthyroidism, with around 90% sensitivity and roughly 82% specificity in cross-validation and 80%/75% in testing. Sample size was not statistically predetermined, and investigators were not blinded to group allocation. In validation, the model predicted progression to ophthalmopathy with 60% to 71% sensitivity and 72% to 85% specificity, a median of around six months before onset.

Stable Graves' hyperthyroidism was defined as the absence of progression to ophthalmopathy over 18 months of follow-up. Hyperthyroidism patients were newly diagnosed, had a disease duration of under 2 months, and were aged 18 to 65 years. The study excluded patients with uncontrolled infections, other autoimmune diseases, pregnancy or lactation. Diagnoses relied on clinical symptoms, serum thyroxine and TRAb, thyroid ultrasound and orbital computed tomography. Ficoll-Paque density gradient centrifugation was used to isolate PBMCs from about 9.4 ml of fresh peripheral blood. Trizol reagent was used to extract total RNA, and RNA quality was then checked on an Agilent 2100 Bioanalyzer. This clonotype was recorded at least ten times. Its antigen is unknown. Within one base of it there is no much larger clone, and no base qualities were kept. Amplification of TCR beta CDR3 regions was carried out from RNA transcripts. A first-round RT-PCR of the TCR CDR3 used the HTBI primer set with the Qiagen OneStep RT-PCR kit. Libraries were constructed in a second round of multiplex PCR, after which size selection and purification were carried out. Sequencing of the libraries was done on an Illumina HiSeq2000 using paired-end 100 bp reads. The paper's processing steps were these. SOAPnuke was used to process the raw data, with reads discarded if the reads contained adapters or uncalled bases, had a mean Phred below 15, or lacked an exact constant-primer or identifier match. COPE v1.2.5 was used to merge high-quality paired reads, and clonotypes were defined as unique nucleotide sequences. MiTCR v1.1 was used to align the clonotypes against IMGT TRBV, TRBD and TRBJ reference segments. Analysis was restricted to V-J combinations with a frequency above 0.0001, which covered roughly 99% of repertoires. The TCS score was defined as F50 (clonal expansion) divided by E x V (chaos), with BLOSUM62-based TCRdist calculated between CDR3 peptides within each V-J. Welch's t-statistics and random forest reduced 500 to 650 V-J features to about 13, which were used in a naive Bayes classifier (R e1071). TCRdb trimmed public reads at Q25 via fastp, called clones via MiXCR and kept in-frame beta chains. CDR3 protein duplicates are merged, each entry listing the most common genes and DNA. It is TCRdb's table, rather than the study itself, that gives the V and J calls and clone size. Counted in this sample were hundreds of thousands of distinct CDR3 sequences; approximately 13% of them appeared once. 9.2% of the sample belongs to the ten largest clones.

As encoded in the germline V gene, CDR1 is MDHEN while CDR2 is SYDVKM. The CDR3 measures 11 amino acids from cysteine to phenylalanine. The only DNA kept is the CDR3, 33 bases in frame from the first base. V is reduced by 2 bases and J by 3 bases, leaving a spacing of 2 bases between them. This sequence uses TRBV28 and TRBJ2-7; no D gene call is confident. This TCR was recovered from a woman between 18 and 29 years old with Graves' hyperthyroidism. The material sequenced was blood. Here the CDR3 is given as CASSLRYEQYF. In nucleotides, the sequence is TGTGCCAGCAGTTTACGCTACGAGCAGTACTTC.